The 15 T cell receptor beta chains listed next were all sequenced from one sample in a study of OX40 agonist ivuxolimab in advanced cancers. The method was immunoSEQ multiplex PCR; TCRdb's version includes in-frame clones alone and lacks a portion of them. The sample includes around 38,000 clones, approximately 80% seen only once; the top ten take around 8%. The sample in question was CD4+ or CD8+ T cells sorted from blood, obtained in a trial of the OX40 agonist ivuxolimab. These receptors were obtained from an adult with an advanced solid tumor such as melanoma, head and neck, liver or kidney cancer.

This clone came up a few times. V usage is TRBV18 and J usage is TRBJ1-5; no definite D call. Germline V gene sequence: CDR1 KGHSH, CDR2 LQKENI. V shed 6 bases and J shed 5 bases, with 8 bases lying between them. This CDR3 region has 12 residues. The CDR3 loop reads CASSDRYQPQHF. CDR3 nucleotide sequence: TGTGCCAGCTCGGACCGATATCAGCCCCAGCATTTT.

The rearrangement joins TRBV21-1 to TRBJ2-1; the D segment call TRBD2 is taken from the table without a DNA check. TRBV21-1 is a documented pseudogene. There are 19 residues in the CDR3. The CDR3 region is CASSKEGLGGLAGEDEQFF. Written as DNA, the CDR3 is TGTGCCAGCAGCAAAGAAGGTCTCGGGGGACTAGCGGGAGAGGATGAGCAGTTCTTC.

The chain is built from TRBV27 and TRBJ1-2; D uncertain. The CDR3 has 14 amino acids. The V and J ends lost 6 bases and 0 bases respectively, with 11 bases between them. CDR1 and CDR2 (germline): MNHEY, SMNVEV (reference sequence). The CDR3 nucleotides read TGTGCCAGCAGCCCGGACGGAGCTAACTATGGCTACACCTTC. This gives the protein CASSPDGANYGYTF.

This chain joins TRBV2 and TRBJ1-1; D gene ambiguous. Trimming cost V 7 bases and J 5 bases, with 14 bases left between them. Germline V gives CDR1 SNHLY, CDR2 FYNNEI. The length of the CDR3 is 13 residues. The CDR3 sequence: CASMVDGVTEAFF. The CDR3 DNA follows: TGTGCCAGCATGGTTGATGGGGTAACTGAAGCTTTCTTT.

The chain uses TRBV19 and TRBJ1-2; 9 bases match TRBD1. Germline CDR1 LNHDA, CDR2 SQIVND (reference sequence). The CDR3 has 13 residues. The junction had 4 bases not matched to a gene; V was cut back by 6 bases and J by 5 bases. The CDR3 sequence is CASSPGQGYGYTF. The CDR3 DNA reads as TGTGCCAGTAGCCCCGGACAGGGGTATGGCTACACCTTC.

V usage is TRBV6-4 and J usage is TRBJ1-5; no firm D call. CDR3 length: 15 residues. Looked up from germline, CDR1 is MRHNA and CDR2 is SNTAGT. V was trimmed by 0 bases and J by 2 bases, leaving 8 bases between them. This CDR3 is CASSDSHGGNQPQHF. In nucleotides, the CDR3 is TGTGCCAGCAGTGACTCGCATGGGGGCAATCAGCCCCAGCATTTT.

The sample holds one count of this clone. The chain is built from TRBV5-1 and TRBJ2-1; 15 nucleotides align to TRBD2. This CDR3 contains 15 residues. V lost 3 bases, J lost 7 bases, and 2 bases stayed unmatched. CDR1 and CDR2 (germline): SGHRS, YFSETQ. The CDR3 sequence: CASSWTSGRDNEQFF. The CDR3 DNA follows: TGCGCCAGCAGCTGGACTAGCGGGAGGGATAATGAGCAGTTCTTC.

The rearrangement joins TRBV9 to TRBJ1-2, with D maybe TRBD1 (6 bases). V gave up 3 bases and J gave up 2 bases, with 11 bases separating them. From germline, CDR1 is SGDLS and CDR2 YYNGEE. The CDR3 extends over 14 amino acids. CDR3 in DNA: TGTGCCAGCAGCGACAGGGCCCTCAACTATGGCTACACCTTC. It yields the protein CASSDRALNYGYTF.

This chain uses TRBV4-3 with TRBJ1-6; no definite D call. Deletions cut 3 bases from V and 9 bases from J, with 9 bases between. This CDR3 comprises 13 residues. In germline, CDR1 is LGHNA, CDR2 YSLEER. CDR3 loop: CASSQAGVSPLHF. Here the CDR3 DNA reads TGCGCCAGCAGCCAGGCCGGGGTTTCACCCCTCCACTTT.

V is TRBV21-1 and J is TRBJ1-2. TRBV21-1 is reported as a pseudogene. This CDR3 has 15 amino acids. The CDR3 is CASSLTWVSVYGYTF. The CDR3, as DNA: TGTGCCAGCAGCCTAACCTGGGTCTCCGTCTATGGCTACACCTTC.

This chain uses TRBV2 with TRBJ1-2, with 8 bases aligning to TRBD1. Germline loops: CDR1 SNHLY, CDR2 FYNNEI. The CDR3 length is 13 residues. V gave up 5 bases and J gave up 4 bases; unmatched junction bases: 3. CDR3 sequence (DNA): TGTGCCAGCAGTCCGGGACAGGCCTATGGCTACACCTTC. This encodes CASSPGQAYGYTF. The full variable domain, rest sourced from reference TRBV2 and TRBJ1-2, is EPEVTQTPSHQVTQMGQEVILRCVPISNHLYFYWYRQILGQKVEFLVSFYNNEISEKSEIFDDQFSVERPDGSNFTLKIRSTKLEDSAMYFCASSPGQAYGYTFGSGTRLTVV.

V usage is TRBV27 and J usage is TRBJ2-7, with 9 bases identical to TRBD2. Germline V lookup: CDR1 MNHEY, CDR2 SMNVEV (reference sequence). The CDR3 extends over 15 amino acids. The ends lost 1 base at V and 5 bases at J; junction bases unmatched: 6. DNA for the CDR3: TGTGCCAGCAGTTTATTTGGGACTAGCACCCACGAGCAGTACTTC. Translating gives CASSLFGTSTHEQYF.

This clone has just a few counts. CDR3 loop: CASSQQTTNEKLFF. As DNA, the CDR3 is TGCGCCAGCAGCCAGCAAACAACTAATGAAAAACTGTTTTTT. The chain joins TRBV4-1 to TRBJ1-4; no definite D call. V lost 3 bases, J lost 0 bases, and 5 bases lay in between. The CDR3 loop spans 14 amino acids. Germline values: CDR1 MGHRA, CDR2 YSYEKL.

This sequence joins TRBV29-1 and TRBJ2-6; D is unclear. The CDR3 runs to 13 residues. The V and J ends lost 5 bases and 0 bases respectively, with 5 bases between them. Germline-derived CDR1 and CDR2 are SQVTM and ANQGSEA. The CDR3 protein is CSVRVSGANVLTF. The CDR3 DNA reads as TGCAGCGTTCGGGTCTCTGGGGCCAACGTCCTGACTTTC.

The rearrangement joins TRBV7-8 to TRBJ2-7; the D is unclear. This CDR3 comprises 14 residues. Germline loops: CDR1 SGHVS, CDR2 FQNEAQ. V was cut by 0 bases and J by 2 bases, with 8 bases left in between. This chain's CDR3 is CASSLAVVPYEQYF. In nucleotides, the CDR3 is TGTGCCAGCAGCTTAGCGGTCGTCCCCTACGAGCAGTACTTC.